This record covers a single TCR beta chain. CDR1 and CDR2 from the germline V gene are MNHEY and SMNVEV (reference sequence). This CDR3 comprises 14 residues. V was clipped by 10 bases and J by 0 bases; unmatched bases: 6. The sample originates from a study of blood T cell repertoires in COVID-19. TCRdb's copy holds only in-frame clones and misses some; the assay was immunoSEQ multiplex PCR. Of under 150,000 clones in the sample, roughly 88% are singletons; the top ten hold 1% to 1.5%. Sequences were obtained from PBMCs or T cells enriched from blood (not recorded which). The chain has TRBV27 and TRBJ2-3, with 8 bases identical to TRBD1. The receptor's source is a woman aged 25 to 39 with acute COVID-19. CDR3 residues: CATRDRPSTDTQYF. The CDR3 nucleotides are TGTGCCACACGGGACAGGCCCAGCACAGATACGCAGTATTTT.